Following are 7 T cell receptor beta chains from one sample sequenced in a study of T cells in Graves' hyperthyroidism and ophthalmopathy (dated by TCRdb to about 2019). To prepare the library, multiplex PCR was applied. These reads were obtained on an Illumina HiSeq 2000. The TCR beta CDR3 regions were amplified from RNA transcripts. For the first round of RT-PCR on the TCR CDR3, the HTBI primer set was used together with the Qiagen OneStep RT-PCR kit. The public reads were quality trimmed at Q25 with fastp and then assembled into clones with MiXCR by TCRdb, keeping productive beta chains. CDR3 protein sequences are deduplicated, and each keeps its most common genes and DNA. Within this sample are 450,000 to 600,000 distinct CDR3 sequences, with 14% of them counted one time only. Of the sample, over 11% is held by the ten largest clones. The sequenced sample consisted of blood. These receptors were collected from a woman aged 40-49 years with Graves' hyperthyroidism.

There are many counts of this clonotype. The J gene is TRBJ2-1, the V gene TRBV3-1; possible D gene TRBD2, 7 bases. The CDR3 loop spans 18 amino acids. V was clipped by 1 base and J by 0 bases, with 16 bases between them. The germline CDR1 and CDR2 sequences are LGHDT and YNNKEL (reference sequence). CDR3: CASSQGWGRGSSYNEQFF. The CDR3 nucleotides read TGTGCCAGCAGCCAAGGTTGGGGGAGGGGGAGCTCCTACAATGAGCAGTTCTTC.

This clonotype was seen repeatedly, ten times or more. This sequence joins TRBV28 and TRBJ1-5; the match to TRBD1 covers 10 bases. Germline V gene lookup returns CDR1 MDHEN and CDR2 SYDVKM. V was clipped by 3 bases and J by 6 bases; unmatched bases: 5. This CDR3 spans 15 amino acids. CDR3 protein: CASSFWGQGSQPQHF. The CDR3 nucleotides are TGTGCCAGCAGTTTTTGGGGACAGGGGAGTCAGCCCCAGCATTTT.

This clonotype was seen ten or more times. The V gene is TRBV6-1, the J gene TRBJ1-5; D not resolved. V shed 7 bases and J shed 3 bases, with 13 bases lying between them. This CDR3 has 14 amino acids. Germline V CDR1 and CDR2: MNHNS, SASEGT. The CDR3, as DNA: TGTGCCAGCATTATGGCCGGGATCAATCAGCCCCAGCATTTT. Translation gives CASIMAGINQPQHF.

The CDR3: CASGKTSGGREQYF. The CDR3 region has the DNA TGCGCCAGCGGGAAGACTAGCGGGGGTCGCGAGCAGTACTTC. The rearrangement uses TRBV5-1 and TRBJ2-7; 12 bases align to TRBD2. V trimming: 7 bases; J trimming: 6 bases; junction bases outside the gene matches: 8. Germline V gene lookup returns CDR1 SGHRS and CDR2 YFSETQ. CDR3 length: 14 residues.

This clonotype came up many times. The chain combines TRBV28 with TRBJ2-7; 11 nucleotides match TRBD1. The CDR3 extends over 16 amino acids. With 5 bases clipped from V and 6 bases from J, the junction kept 12 bases outside the gene matches. Germline CDR1 reads MDHEN; CDR2 reads SYDVKM. The CDR3 loop is CASSPARTGGAFEQYF. DNA for the CDR3: TGTGCCAGCAGTCCCGCCCGGACAGGGGGCGCGTTCGAGCAGTACTTC. Variable domain in full (rest from reference TRBV28 and TRBJ2-7): DVKVTQSSRYLVKRTGEKVFLECVQDMDHENMFWYRQDPGLGLRLIYFSYDVKMKEKGDIPEGYSVSREKKERFSLILESASTNQTSMYLCASSPARTGGAFEQYFGPGTRLTVT.

The CDR3 loop is CASSQGLAGVRTDTQYF. The CDR3 region has the DNA TGTGCCAGCAGCCAGGGACTAGCGGGAGTTCGCACAGATACGCAGTATTTT. The chain is built from TRBV7-9 and TRBJ2-3, with 14 bases aligning to TRBD2. V dropped 5 bases and J dropped 1; count of bases not matched to a gene: 5. The CDR3 is 17 residues long. Germline loops: CDR1 SEHNR, CDR2 FQNEAQ (reference sequence).

This clonotype showed up just a few times. The CDR3 sequence is CASSSNPGLWDEQFF. The CDR3 DNA is TGTGCCAGCAGCTCAAATCCGGGACTTTGGGATGAGCAGTTCTTC. The genes are TRBV7-3 and TRBJ2-1; possible D gene TRBD2, 6 bases. The CDR3 covers 15 residues. Trimming left V 4 bases short and J 8 bases short, with 18 bases between. Germline V gene sequence: CDR1 SGHTA, CDR2 FQGTGA.